Below are 7 T cell receptor beta chains sequenced from a single sample in a study of regulatory T cells in long-lasting Graves disease. Building the TCR beta libraries relied on iRepertoire HTBI primers, and CDR3 regions underwent Arm-PCR. TCRdb reprocessed the multiplex PCR reads with MiXCR, giving one entry per CDR3 protein. The sample lists some 370,000 distinct CDR3 sequences, around 21% seen once, with about 20% in the top ten. Indicated time point: persistent/refractory GD, antithyroid drugs over 5 years with positive TRAb. Generation of the TCR library employed RNA extracted from PBMCs. This sample comprised peripheral blood mononuclear cells (PBMCs), obtained when the disease was refractory, from a patient treated with antithyroid drugs. All receptors derive from a female donor with Graves disease.

This clonotype was observed a few times. V gene TRBV6-2 or TRBV6-3 combines with J gene TRBJ2-1, with TRBD2 matching 12 bases. The CDR3 runs to 16 residues. V gave up 6 bases and J gave up 3 bases; unmatched junction bases: 6. CDR1 and CDR2 from the germline V gene are MNHEY and SVGEGT. CDR3 sequence reads: CASRRLAGALYNEQFF. The CDR3 nucleotides read TGTGCCAGCAGAAGACTAGCGGGAGCCCTCTACAATGAGCAGTTCTTC.

V gene TRBV7-9 combines with J gene TRBJ2-6; TRBD1 matches 7 bases. The CDR3 spans 16 residues. CDR1 SEHNR and CDR2 FQNEAQ come from the germline V gene (reference sequence). Trimming removed 3 bases from V and 3 bases from J; junction bases left unmatched: 5. CDR3 protein: CASSFEGGVGANVLTF. CDR3 nucleotides: TGTGCCAGCAGCTTCGAAGGGGGCGTTGGGGCCAACGTCCTGACTTTC.

The V gene is TRBV27, the J gene TRBJ1-2; the match to TRBD1 covers 8 bases. From germline, CDR1 is MNHEY and CDR2 SMNVEV (reference sequence). This CDR3 spans 15 amino acids. Trimming took 4 bases from V and 10 from J; bases not matched to a gene: 14. This chain's CDR3 is CASSSTTTGGNDYTF. The DNA of the CDR3 is TGTGCCAGCAGTTCAACCACTACAGGGGGAAATGACTACACCTTC.

This clonotype showed up just a few times. V and J are TRBV5-4 and TRBJ1-4, with D possibly matching TRBD1 (6 bases). V was clipped by 3 bases and J by 0 bases, with 12 bases between them. This CDR3 has 16 residues. The germline gives CDR1 SGHNT, CDR2 YYREEE (reference sequence). CDR3 DNA: TGTGCCAGCAGCTGGCGGGGGGGCCCAACTAATGAAAAACTGTTTTTT. This codes for CASSWRGGPTNEKLFF.

On this clonotype: This likely comes from a read error, as the CDR3 has no conserved phenylalanine or tryptophan at its end. The chain joins TRBV6-9 to TRBJ2-6; D may be TRBD2 (5 bases). CDR1 and CDR2 from the germline V gene are MNHGY and SVAAGI. The CDR3 covers 18 residues. The V end was cut by 8 bases, the J end by 1 base, with 21 bases between. CDR3 DNA: TGTGCCAGCCGACCGGGTCAGGAGGATTCTTCTGGGGCCAACGTCCTGACTCTC. Its translation: CASRPGQEDSSGANVLTL.

The chain combines TRBV7-3 with TRBJ2-1; TRBD2 matches at 8 bases. This CDR3 comprises 14 residues. Germline V gene lookup returns CDR1 SGHTA and CDR2 FQGTGA. V was clipped by 5 bases and J by 7 bases; unmatched bases: 7. CDR3 coding DNA: TGTGCCAGCAGCCTTAGCGGGACCTGGAATGAGCAGTTCTTC. Translation gives CASSLSGTWNEQFF.

The chain recombines TRBV10-3 with TRBJ2-7; 7 bases align to TRBD1. Germline CDR1 ENHRY, CDR2 SYGVKD. The CDR3 runs to 14 residues. The ends lost 0 bases at V and 9 bases at J; junction bases unmatched: 8. Written as DNA, the CDR3 is TGTGCCATCAGTGAGTCGACAGGGCAAATCAGGCAGTACTTC. Translating it yields CAISESTGQIRQYF.